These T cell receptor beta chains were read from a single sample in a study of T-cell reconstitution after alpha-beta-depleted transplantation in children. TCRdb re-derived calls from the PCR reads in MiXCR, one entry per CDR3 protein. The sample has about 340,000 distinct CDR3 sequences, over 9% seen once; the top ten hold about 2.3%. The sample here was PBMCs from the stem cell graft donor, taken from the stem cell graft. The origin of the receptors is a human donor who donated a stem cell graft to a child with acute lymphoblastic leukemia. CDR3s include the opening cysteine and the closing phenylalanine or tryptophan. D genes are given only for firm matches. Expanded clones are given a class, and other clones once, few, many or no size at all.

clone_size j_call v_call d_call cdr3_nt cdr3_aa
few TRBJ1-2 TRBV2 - TGTGCCAGCCCCGGGACCAGCTATGGCTACACCTTC CASPGTSYGYTF
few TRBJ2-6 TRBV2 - TGTGCCAGCAGTGGTTACTCTGGGGCCAACGTCCTGACTTTC CASSGYSGANVLTF
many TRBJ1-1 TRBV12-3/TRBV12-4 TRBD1 TGTGCCAGCAGTTTAGGACAGGGGGCGAAAGGCACTGAAGCTTTCTTT CASSLGQGAKGTEAFF
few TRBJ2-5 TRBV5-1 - TGCGCCAGCAGCCCTCGGGACCCTCGGGAGACCCAGTACTTC CASSPRDPRETQYF
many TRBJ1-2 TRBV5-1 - TGCGCCGGCAGCTCAACGGCGGCCTATGGCTACACCTTC CAGSSTAAYGYTF
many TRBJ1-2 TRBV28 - TGTGCCAGCAGTTTGGTGGGCGCGGGCCTCAACTATGGCTACACCTTC CASSLVGAGLNYGYTF
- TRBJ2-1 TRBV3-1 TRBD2 TGTGCCACCAGCCAAGACCTAGCGGGAGGGCCTAGCAATGAGCAGTTCTTC CATSQDLAGGPSNEQFF
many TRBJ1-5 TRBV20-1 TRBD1 TGCAGTGCTAGTAAACAGGGACAGTATAGCAATCAGCCCCAGCATTTT CSASKQGQYSNQPQHF
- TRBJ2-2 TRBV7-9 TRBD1 TGTGCCAGCAGCAACCGACAGGGTAGCTCCGGGGAGCTGTTTTTT CASSNRQGSSGELFF
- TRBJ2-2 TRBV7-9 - TGTGCCAGCGAGGGGACCGGGGAGCTGTTTTTT CASEGTGELFF
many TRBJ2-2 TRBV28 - TGTGCCAGCAGTCAAAGACTGGGCACCGGGGAGCTGTTTTTT CASSQRLGTGELFF
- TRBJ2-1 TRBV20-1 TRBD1 TGCTGTGCTAGAGACAGGGGCTCCTACAATGAGCAGTTCTTC CCARDRGSYNEQFF
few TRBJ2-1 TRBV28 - TGTGCCAGCAGTGCCCTGGCCAGGAGCTATGAGCAGTTCTTC CASSALARSYEQFF
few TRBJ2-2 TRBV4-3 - TGCGCCAGCAGCTCGCAACCCCGTCCGAACACCGGGGAGCTGTTTTTT CASSSQPRPNTGELFF
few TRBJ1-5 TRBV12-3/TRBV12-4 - TGTGCCAGCAGTCCTCAGGTCGGTCAGCCCCAGCATTTT CASSPQVGQPQHF
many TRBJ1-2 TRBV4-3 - TGCGCCAGCAGCCCCGATAGAAGCTGGGGAAACTATGGCTACACCTTC CASSPDRSWGNYGYTF